The subject of this entry is one T cell receptor beta chain. The TCRbeta library incorporated unique molecular identifiers. TCRdb redid the calling of the PCR reads with MiXCR, one entry per CDR3 protein. Here the sample spans around 45,000 distinct CDR3 sequences, roughly half being singletons. This record comes from a study of T-cell reconstitution after alpha-beta-depleted transplantation in children. The germline CDR1 and CDR2 sequences are SGHVS and FQNEAQ. The trim removed 8 bases at V and 9 bases at J, leaving 0 bases unmatched. The CDR3 runs to 10 residues. The V and J genes are TRBV7-8 and TRBJ2-5, with 10 nucleotides matching TRBD2. The sequence was collected from a boy less than two years old with SCID, due to receive a stem cell transplant. The sequenced sample was peripheral blood, obtained before TCRalphabeta/CD19-depleted stem cell transplant. The CDR3 protein is CASGLAAQYF. CDR3 bases: TGTGCCAGCGGACTAGCGGCCCAGTACTTC.